This T cell receptor beta chain was sequenced in a study of identical twins. The study, taken as a whole, reports: The study found excess low generation probability among twin-shared out-of-frame alpha sequences. Fewer insertions marked abundant cord blood beta clonotypes; young adult naive trended weakly, memory not at all. The same donors were not followed; conclusions instead depended on cross-sectional statistical analysis.

TCRdb redid the calling of the 5' RACE reads with MiXCR, one entry per CDR3 protein. Of about 1.7 million distinct CDR3 sequences listed, around a third are singletons. As for this clonotype: Its antigen remains unidentified.

CDR1 and CDR2 from the germline V gene are MNHEY and SVGEGT. The germline V and J ends were trimmed by 2 bases and 3 bases, with 14 bases remaining between them. There are 15 residues in the CDR3. Material: cord blood. The receptor comes from a newborn girl in good health. The chain carries TRBV6-2 or TRBV6-3 and TRBJ2-7, with D tentatively TRBD1 (8 bases). CDR3 in amino acids: CASSYRTGRVYEQYF. The CDR3 DNA is TGTGCCAGCAGTTACCGGACAGGGAGGGTCTACGAGCAGTACTTC.